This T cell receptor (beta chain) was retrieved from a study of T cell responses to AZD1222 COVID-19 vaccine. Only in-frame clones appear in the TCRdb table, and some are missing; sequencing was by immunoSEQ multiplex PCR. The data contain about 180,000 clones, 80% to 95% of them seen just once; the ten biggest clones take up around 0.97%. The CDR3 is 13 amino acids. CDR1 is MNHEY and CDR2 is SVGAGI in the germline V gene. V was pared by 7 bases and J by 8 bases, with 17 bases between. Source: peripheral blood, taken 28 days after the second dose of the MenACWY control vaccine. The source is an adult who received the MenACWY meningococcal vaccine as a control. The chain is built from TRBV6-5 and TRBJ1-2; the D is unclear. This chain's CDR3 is CASIETEVLGYTF. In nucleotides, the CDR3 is TGTGCCAGCATCGAAACGGAGGTTTTAGGCTACACCTTC.